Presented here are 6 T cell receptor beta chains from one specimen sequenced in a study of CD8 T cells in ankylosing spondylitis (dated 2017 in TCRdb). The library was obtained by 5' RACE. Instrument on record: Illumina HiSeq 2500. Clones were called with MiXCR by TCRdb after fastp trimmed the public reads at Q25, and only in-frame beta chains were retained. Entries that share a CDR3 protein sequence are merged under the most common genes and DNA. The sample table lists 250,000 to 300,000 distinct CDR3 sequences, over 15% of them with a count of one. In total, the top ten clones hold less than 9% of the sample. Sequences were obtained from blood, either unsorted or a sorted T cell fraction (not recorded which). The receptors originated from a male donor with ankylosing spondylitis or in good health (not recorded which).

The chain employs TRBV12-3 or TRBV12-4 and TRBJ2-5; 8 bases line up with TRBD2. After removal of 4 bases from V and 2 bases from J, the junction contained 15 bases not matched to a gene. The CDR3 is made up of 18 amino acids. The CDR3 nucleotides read TGTGCCAGCAGTTCGACTCGTTTCGGGACTAGTCTTCAAGAGACCCAGTACTTC. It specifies CASSSTRFGTSLQETQYF.

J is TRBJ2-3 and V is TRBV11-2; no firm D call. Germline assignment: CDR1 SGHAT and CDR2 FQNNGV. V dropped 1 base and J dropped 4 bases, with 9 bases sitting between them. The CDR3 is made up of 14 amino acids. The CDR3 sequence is CASSLVLEPDTQYF. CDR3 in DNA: TGTGCCAGCAGCTTAGTCCTCGAACCAGATACGCAGTATTTT.

The chain's CDR3 is CASSEGGEAFF. In DNA form, the CDR3 reads TGTGCCAGCAGTGAGGGGGGGGAAGCTTTCTTT. V is TRBV2 and J is TRBJ1-1, with D possibly matching TRBD1 (5 bases). The CDR3 covers 11 residues. Germline V gene data show CDR1 as SNHLY and CDR2 as FYNNEI. V lost 3 bases to trimming and J lost 8 bases, with 7 bases between them.

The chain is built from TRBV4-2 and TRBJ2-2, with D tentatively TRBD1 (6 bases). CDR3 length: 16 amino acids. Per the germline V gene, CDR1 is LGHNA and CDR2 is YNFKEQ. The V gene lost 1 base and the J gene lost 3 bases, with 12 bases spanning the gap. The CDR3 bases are TGTGCCAGCAGCCAAGTTGGGGCAGGGGACACCGGGGAGCTGTTTTTT. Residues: CASSQVGAGDTGELFF.

CDR3 in DNA: TGCAGTGCTAGAGTAGCGGGAGGTATTGTGGAGACCCAGTACTTC. Protein: CSARVAGGIVETQYF. This sequence joins TRBV20-1 and TRBJ2-5; TRBD2 matches 10 bases. J was trimmed by 5 bases and V by 1 base; bases with no gene match: 7. This CDR3 is built from 15 residues. CDR1 DFQATT and CDR2 SNEGSKA come from the germline V gene (reference sequence).

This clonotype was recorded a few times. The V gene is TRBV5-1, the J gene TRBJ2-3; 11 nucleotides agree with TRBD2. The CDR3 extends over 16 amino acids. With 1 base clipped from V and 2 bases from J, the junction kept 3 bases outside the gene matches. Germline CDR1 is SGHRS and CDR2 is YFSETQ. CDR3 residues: CASSLTSGGSTDTQYF. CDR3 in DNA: TGCGCCAGCAGCTTGACTAGCGGGGGTTCCACAGATACGCAGTATTTT.